A selection of T cell receptor beta chains follows, all from one sample in a study of blood T cell repertoires in COVID-19. Sequenced by immunoSEQ multiplex PCR; TCRdb stores in-frame clones only, minus some. This sample has roughly 250,000 clones, with roughly 86% found just once. The sequenced material came from PBMCs or T cells enriched from blood (not recorded which). The receptors originated from a woman in her twenties or thirties with acute COVID-19. CDR3s include the opening cysteine and the closing phenylalanine or tryptophan. A D gene is named only where the DNA matches it firmly. Some rows have no size entry. The others give once, few or many, or a class for an expanded clone.

V	D	size	J	CDR3	DNA
TRBV9	NA	NA	TRBJ1-2	CASSVADTYYGYTF	TGTGCCAGCAGCGTAGCGGACACTTACTATGGCTACACCTTC
TRBV28	TRBD1	once	TRBJ1-2	CASSSGGAFYGYTF	TGTGCCAGCAGCTCAGGGGGCGCTTTCTATGGCTACACCTTC
TRBV5-1	NA	NA	TRBJ2-3	CASSWGLKLGTDTQYF	TGCGCCAGCAGCTGGGGACTTAAACTAGGCACAGATACGCAGTATTTT
TRBV29-1	TRBD1	NA	TRBJ2-7	CSVRQGGEQYF	TGCAGCGTCCGACAGGGGGGCGAGCAGTACTTC
TRBV10-3	NA	NA	TRBJ2-7	CAISYNYEQYF	TGTGCCATCAGTTACAACTACGAGCAGTACTTC
TRBV5-4	TRBD1	NA	TRBJ1-1	CASSLGQGARTEAFF	TGTGCCAGCAGCTTGGGTCAGGGGGCTCGGACTGAAGCTTTCTTT
TRBV12-3/TRBV12-4	NA	NA	TRBJ1-1	CASRGGRHTEAFF	TGTGCCAGCAGGGGGGGGAGGCATACTGAAGCTTTCTTT
TRBV15	NA	NA	TRBJ2-7	CATSRDRGGYEQYF	TGTGCCACCAGCAGAGACAGGGGCGGCTACGAGCAGTACTTC
TRBV6-5	NA	NA	TRBJ1-6	CASSPEGSPLHF	TGTGCCAGCAGTCCGGAGGGTTCACCCCTCCACTTT
TRBV27	TRBD1	NA	TRBJ2-5	CASSLYRGETQYF	TGTGCCAGCAGTTTATACAGGGGAGAGACCCAGTACTTC
TRBV7-9	NA	few	TRBJ2-7	CASSLGTPYEQYF	TGTGCCAGCAGCTTAGGGACACCCTACGAGCAGTACTTC
TRBV2	NA	NA	TRBJ1-1	CASSEAFRVGAEAFF	TGTGCCAGCAGTGAAGCGTTTCGGGTAGGGGCTGAAGCTTTCTTT
TRBV2	TRBD2	few	TRBJ2-3	CASSQTSGTDTQYF	TGTGCCAGCAGCCAGACTAGCGGCACAGATACGCAGTATTTT
TRBV10-3	TRBD2	NA	TRBJ2-1	CAISESTSGGALEQFF	TGTGCCATCAGTGAGTCGACGAGCGGGGGGGCTCTTGAGCAGTTCTTC
TRBV2	NA	NA	TRBJ1-4	CASSEALTANEKLFF	TGTGCCAGCAGTGAAGCGCTAACCGCTAATGAAAAACTGTTTTTT
TRBV18	TRBD1	NA	TRBJ1-2	CASSPEGTGESYGYTF	TGTGCCAGCTCACCAGAAGGGACAGGGGAAAGCTATGGCTACACCTTC
TRBV5-1	NA	NA	TRBJ1-2	CASSLEGRDLNYGYTF	TGCGCCAGCAGCTTGGAAGGCCGGGATCTTAACTATGGCTACACCTTC
TRBV19	TRBD1	NA	TRBJ2-2	CASSTRQGQGIVRELFF	TGTGCCAGTAGTACCAGACAGGGTCAAGGCATAGTCCGGGAGCTGTTTTTT
TRBV27	NA	NA	TRBJ2-3	CASSLTIQGIGHNTQYF	TGTGCCAGCAGTCTCACCATTCAGGGGATCGGGCACAATACGCAGTATTTT
TRBV6-2/TRBV6-3	TRBD1	NA	TRBJ1-6	CASSFPRTGTVLSPLHF	TGTGCCAGCAGTTTTCCTCGGACCGGGACAGTATTGTCACCCCTCCACTTT
TRBV30	TRBD2	NA	TRBJ2-5	CAWFSGGNQETQYF	TGTGCCTGGTTTAGCGGGGGGAATCAAGAGACCCAGTACTTC
TRBV4-3	NA	NA	TRBJ1-2	CASSQEITGDQGYTF	TGCGCCAGCAGCCAAGAGATTACGGGGGATCAGGGCTACACCTTC
TRBV18	TRBD2	NA	TRBJ2-3	CASSLTSGGPDTQYF	TGTGCCAGCTCACTTACTAGCGGGGGACCAGATACGCAGTATTTT
TRBV9	NA	NA	TRBJ1-3	CASGWSGNGNTIYF	TGTGCCAGCGGGTGGTCAGGGAATGGAAACACCATATATTTT
TRBV3-1/TRBV3-2	TRBD2	NA	TRBJ2-1	CASSLRLAGGLHNEQFF	TGTGCCAGCAGCCTCCGACTAGCGGGGGGCTTGCACAATGAGCAGTTCTTC
TRBV19	TRBD2	NA	TRBJ2-1	CASSIGAGGPYNEQFF	TGTGCCAGTAGTATTGGGGCGGGGGGACCCTACAATGAGCAGTTCTTC
TRBV19	NA	NA	TRBJ1-5	CASSIQGYSNQPQHF	TGTGCCAGTAGTATACAGGGTTATAGCAATCAGCCCCAGCATTTT
TRBV5-6	TRBD2	NA	TRBJ2-1	CASSLGLALSYNEQFF	TGTGCCAGCAGCTTGGGACTAGCCCTCTCCTACAATGAGCAGTTCTTC
TRBV6-5	NA	NA	TRBJ1-2	CASRRQANYGYTF	TGTGCCAGCAGGCGACAGGCTAACTATGGCTACACCTTC
TRBV7-2	TRBD2	NA	TRBJ2-1	CASSSSGGGPYNEQFF	TGTGCCAGCAGCTCTAGCGGGGGGGGACCATACAATGAGCAGTTCTTC
TRBV7-2	NA	NA	TRBJ1-6	CASSLRAAGNNSPLHF	TGTGCCAGCAGCCTAAGGGCGGCAGGGAATAATTCACCCCTCCACTTT
TRBV10-3	NA	NA	TRBJ1-6	CAISVQGHSPLHF	TGTGCCATCAGTGTACAGGGCCATTCACCCCTCCACTTT
TRBV5-1	NA	few	TRBJ2-2	CASSLDTAGTGELFF	TGCGCCAGCAGCTTGGACACAGCGGGCACCGGGGAGCTGTTTTTT
TRBV5-1	NA	NA	TRBJ2-5	CASSFVQETQYF	TGCGCCAGCAGCTTCGTCCAAGAGACCCAGTACTTC
TRBV2	NA	NA	TRBJ2-7	CASSSVQGEQYF	TGTGCCAGCAGTAGTGTGCAGGGCGAGCAGTACTTC
TRBV7-9	NA	NA	TRBJ1-1	CASSLEPIMNTEAFF	TGTGCCAGCAGCTTAGAGCCGATCATGAACACTGAAGCTTTCTTT
TRBV19	TRBD1	once	TRBJ1-2	CASSFSTGGESGYTF	TGTGCCAGTAGTTTCTCGACAGGGGGCGAAAGTGGCTACACCTTC
TRBV7-8	TRBD2	NA	TRBJ2-3	CASSSRLTSGTTDTQYF	TGTGCCAGCAGCTCCCGACTTACTAGCGGGACCACAGATACGCAGTATTTT
TRBV30	NA	NA	TRBJ2-3	CAWSPSRGTQYF	TGTGCCTGGAGTCCCTCACGAGGTACGCAGTATTTT
TRBV6-6	NA	NA	TRBJ1-1	CASSYLRTANTEAFF	TGTGCCAGCAGTTATCTTAGGACAGCGAACACTGAAGCTTTCTTT
TRBV9	NA	NA	TRBJ2-2	CASSVAGSGGELFF	TGTGCCAGCAGCGTAGCAGGGTCGGGCGGGGAGCTGTTTTTT
TRBV27	NA	NA	TRBJ1-3	CASSFGGGISGNTIYF	TGTGCCAGCAGCTTCGGGGGGGGGATCTCTGGAAACACCATATATTTT
TRBV10-3	TRBD1	NA	TRBJ1-3	CAISRQGLSSGNTIYF	TGTGCCATCAGTCGACAGGGGCTGAGCTCTGGAAACACCATATATTTT
TRBV30	TRBD1	NA	TRBJ2-1	CAWSVQGQASRNEQFF	TGTGCCTGGAGTGTACAGGGACAGGCTTCTAGGAATGAGCAGTTCTTC
TRBV6-5	NA	NA	TRBJ2-3	CASSEASRGTDTQYF	TGTGCCAGCTCCGAGGCGTCTAGAGGCACAGATACGCAGTATTTT
TRBV10-3	TRBD2	NA	TRBJ2-4	CAISESRAGGRNIQYF	TGTGCCATCAGTGAGTCTAGAGCGGGGGGGCGGAACATTCAGTACTTC
TRBV10-3	NA	NA	TRBJ1-1	CAISARNTEAFF	TGTGCCATCAGTGCTAGGAACACTGAAGCTTTCTTT
TRBV7-9	TRBD1	few	TRBJ1-1	CASSFTGGTEAFF	TGTGCCAGCAGCTTTACAGGGGGCACTGAAGCTTTCTTT
TRBV19	NA	once	TRBJ2-2	CASSIGRGFTGELFF	TGTGCCAGTAGTATTGGCAGGGGATTCACCGGGGAGCTGTTTTTT
TRBV5-1	NA	NA	TRBJ1-4	CASSPIRLGAANEKLFF	TGCGCCAGCAGCCCAATCCGCCTGGGGGCGGCTAATGAAAAACTGTTTTTT
TRBV13	NA	NA	TRBJ2-7	CASRMFTGTYEQYF	TGTGCCAGCCGTATGTTTACAGGGACCTACGAGCAGTACTTC
TRBV11-3	TRBD2	NA	TRBJ2-7	CASSLSGVLSQQYF	TGTGCCAGCAGTTTAAGCGGGGTCCTTTCGCAGCAGTACTTC
TRBV6-1	NA	NA	TRBJ1-1	CASSEAKETEVNTEAFF	TGTGCCAGCAGTGAAGCGAAAGAGACAGAAGTGAACACTGAAGCTTTCTTT
TRBV6-5	NA	NA	TRBJ2-7	CASRTLDEQYF	TGTGCCAGCCGAACTTTGGACGAGCAGTACTTC